This TCR beta chain was profiled in a study of cytomegalovirus exposure and HLA in healthy donors. Study-level information: The roughly 110 validation repertoires were produced on the same platform as the 500 to 800 repertoires of the first cohort. This was reported in a later analysis. Study results and caveats: The authors enumerated over 150 TCR beta chains as linked to cytomegalovirus. The TCR clusters that emerged in the first cohort tended, a later analysis found, to co-occur in the roughly 110 validation repertoires.

Clones were sequenced by immunoSEQ multiplex PCR, and TCRdb holds only the in-frame ones, with some missing. The sample lists under 150,000 clones; roughly 90% were seen once. Looked up from germline, CDR1 is SGHRS and CDR2 is YFSETQ. Trimming took 3 bases from V and 5 from J, leaving 13 bases between them. This CDR3 contains 14 residues. About this clone itself: Its antigen is currently unknown.

The donors were members of the approximately 120-subject validation cohort (separate from the approximately 650-subject first cohort). The sequenced material came from PBMCs. The source is a woman younger than 35 in good health and CMV-seropositive. The chain employs TRBV5-1 and TRBJ2-3; perhaps TRBD2 as D (6 bases). The CDR3 sequence: CASSSGGGEDTQYF. The CDR3 nucleotides read TGCGCCAGCAGCTCTGGAGGCGGGGAAGATACGCAGTATTTT.